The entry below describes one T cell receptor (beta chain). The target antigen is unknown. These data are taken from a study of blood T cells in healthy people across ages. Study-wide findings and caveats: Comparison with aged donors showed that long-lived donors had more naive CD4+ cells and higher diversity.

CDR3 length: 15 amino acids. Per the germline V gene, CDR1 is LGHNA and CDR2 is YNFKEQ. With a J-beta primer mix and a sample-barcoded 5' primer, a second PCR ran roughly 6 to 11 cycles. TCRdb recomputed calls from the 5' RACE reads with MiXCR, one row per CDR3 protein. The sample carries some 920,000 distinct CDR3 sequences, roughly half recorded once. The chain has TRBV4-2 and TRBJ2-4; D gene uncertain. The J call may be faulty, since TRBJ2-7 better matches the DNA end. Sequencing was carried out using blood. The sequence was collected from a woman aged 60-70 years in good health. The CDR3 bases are TGTGCCAGCAGCCAAGATCCTGGCAGCCACTACGAGCAGTACTTC. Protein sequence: CASSQDPGSHYEQYF.